The clone carrying this TCR beta chain was observed once. V dropped 6 bases and J dropped 7 bases, with 4 bases sitting between them. The CDR3 sequence is 10 residues long. Germline loops: CDR1 SNHLY, CDR2 FYNNEI. Clones were sequenced by immunoSEQ multiplex PCR, and TCRdb holds only the in-frame ones, with some missing. The sample holds roughly 93,000 clones, around 95% seen once. This sample is part of a study of technical replicates of blood from several donors. The receptor was isolated from a human donor in good health. The sample was T cells isolated from PBMCs. The rearrangement joins TRBV2 to TRBJ2-1; D call uncertain. As DNA, the CDR3 is TGTGCCAGCAGCAGGAATGAGCAGTTCTTC. Translation: CASSRNEQFF.